This T cell receptor beta chain was recorded in a study of blood T cell repertoires in COVID-19. V shed 4 bases and J 3 bases; nucleotides not matched to a gene: 9. The CDR3 consists of 16 residues. Germline V gives CDR1 LGHDT, CDR2 YNNKEL (reference sequence). Original analysis: Reference gene primer amplification gave nucleated cell count estimates. Assay used: immunoSEQ multiplex PCR; TCRdb lists only in-frame clones, some missing. The V and J calls and clone size come from that table; D and trimming were worked out from the DNA. The sample consists of a few hundred thousand clones, roughly 86% of them appearing once.

The sequenced material came from peripheral blood. The V gene is TRBV3-1 (or the pseudogene TRBV3-2), the J gene TRBJ2-5; 9 bases are shared with TRBD2. The receptor comes from a woman aged 25 to 39 with COVID-19, enrolled during active disease. DNA for the CDR3: TGTGCCAGCAGCCCTCGTCCTAGCGGGATGAAAGAGACCCAGTACTTC. Amino acids: CASSPRPSGMKETQYF.